This T cell receptor (beta chain) was identified during a study of blood T cell repertoires in COVID-19. For the study at large: Whether acute or convalescent, the COVID-19 samples came from the United States, Italy and Spain.

Assay used: immunoSEQ multiplex PCR; TCRdb lists only in-frame clones, some missing. Among some 150,000 clones listed, 88% were seen once. This CDR3 has 18 residues. CDR1 and CDR2 (germline): SGHTA, FQGNSA. V was clipped by 2 bases and J by 1 base; unmatched bases: 13. The chain has TRBV7-2 and TRBJ2-5; 7 nucleotides line up with TRBD2. The source of this sequence is a human donor in a cohort sampled during active COVID-19. The sample taken for sequencing was peripheral blood. The CDR3 DNA follows: TGTGCCAGCAGCTTAAGAGGTTCCCTAGCGGTCGTCCAAGAGACCCAGTACTTC. Translated: CASSLRGSLAVVQETQYF.